This is a list of T cell receptor beta chains from one sample in a study of blood T cell repertoires in COVID-19. Libraries were prepared by immunoSEQ multiplex PCR; TCRdb keeps only in-frame clonotypes and omits some of them. This sample has fewer than 200,000 clones, with about four fifths found just once. Sequencing was carried out using peripheral blood. The receptors stem from a man between 65 and 80 years old with active or convalescent COVID-19. CDR3s include the opening cysteine and the closing phenylalanine or tryptophan. The D gene is left open where the match is weak. Where a row states a size, it is once, few, many or the class of an expanded clone; other rows omit it.

TRBD1,TRBJ1-1,TRBV7-9,17,NA,TGTGCCAGCAGCCCACCTATCCGACAGGGGGTATTAATGGAAGCTTTCTTT,CASSPPIRQGVLMEAFF
TRBD1,TRBJ2-1,TRBV2,16,NA,TGTGCCAGCAGCGACCGGGACAGGGTGTCCCACAATGAGCAGTTCTTC,CASSDRDRVSHNEQFF
NA,TRBJ1-1,TRBV7-9,13,NA,TGTGCCAGCAGCTTAGCGGAGGGGACCGAAGCTTTCTTT,CASSLAEGTEAFF
NA,TRBJ1-1,TRBV2,15,NA,TGTGCCAGCAGCATGGAGGGACCGCTGAACACTGAAGCTTTCTTT,CASSMEGPLNTEAFF
TRBD1,TRBJ2-3,TRBV7-2,15,NA,TGTGCCAGCAACGCGGGACAGGCGGCTTCAGATACGCAGTATTTT,CASNAGQAASDTQYF
NA,TRBJ1-2,TRBV29-1,16,once,TGCAGCGTTGAAGAGACTGTAGGACTTGGAGAGGTTGGCTACACCTTC,CSVEETVGLGEVGYTF
NA,TRBJ2-6,TRBV4-2,18,NA,TGTGCCAGCAGACAAATAATCAGGGATATGACTGGGGCCAACGTCCTGACTTTC,CASRQIIRDMTGANVLTF
TRBD1,TRBJ2-3,TRBV13,15,NA,TGTGCCAGCAGCAAGGGACAGAGGGTCACAGATACGCAGTATTTT,CASSKGQRVTDTQYF
NA,TRBJ1-2,TRBV30,11,few,TGTGCCTGGGCAACTAACTATGGCTACACCTTC,CAWATNYGYTF
TRBD1,TRBJ1-1,TRBV2,15,NA,TGTGCCAGCAGTCAACAGGGGTTTGAGAACACTGAAGCTTTCTTT,CASSQQGFENTEAFF
TRBD1,TRBJ2-7,TRBV18,16,NA,TGTGCCAGCTCACGACCAACCCCGGGACAGGCCTACGAGCAGTACTTC,CASSRPTPGQAYEQYF